This entry lists 18 T cell receptor beta chains sequenced from one sample in a study of blood T cells in healthy people across ages. PCR was performed a second time for about 7 to 11 cycles using a sample-barcoded 5' primer and a J-beta primer mix. One entry per CDR3 protein results from TCRdb running MiXCR on the 5' RACE reads. Of about 1.5 million distinct CDR3 sequences detected, about 42% appear once; the ten largest clones hold around 4%. Sequencing was done on a sample of blood. The receptors come from a woman between 18 and 30 years old in good health.

This clonotype appeared a few times. V gene TRBV25-1 combines with J gene TRBJ1-5; D gene uncertain. This CDR3 comprises 14 residues. Per the germline V gene, CDR1 is MGHDK and CDR2 is SYGVNS. Trimming cost V 2 bases and J 0 bases, with 5 bases left between them. The CDR3 here is CASSELNSNQPQHF. The DNA for the CDR3 is TGTGCCAGCAGTGAACTGAATAGCAATCAGCCCCAGCATTTT.

V is TRBV4-1 and J is TRBJ1-2; 7 bases are a match to TRBD1. The trim removed 4 bases at V and 7 bases at J, leaving 9 bases unmatched. The germline V gene has CDR1 MGHRA and CDR2 YSYEKL. The CDR3 spans 14 residues. CDR3: CASSPQTGSGGYTF. CDR3 bases: TGCGCCAGCAGCCCCCAGACAGGGTCGGGTGGCTACACCTTC.

This sequence joins TRBV29-1 and TRBJ2-7; 7 bases are a match to TRBD2. The ends lost 7 bases at V and 3 bases at J; junction bases unmatched: 9. This CDR3 region has 13 residues. Germline values: CDR1 SQVTM, CDR2 ANQGSEA. The CDR3 sequence: CSARRAGYYEQYF. DNA of the CDR3: TGCAGCGCCAGACGAGCGGGGTACTACGAGCAGTACTTC.

CDR3: CASSVTAYEQYF. CDR3 nucleotide sequence: TGTGCCAGCAGTGTCACAGCCTACGAGCAGTACTTC. The V and J genes are TRBV2 and TRBJ2-5; D is unclear. The last part of the DNA fits TRBJ2-7 better; the J call may be wrong. Germline CDR1 and CDR2: SNHLY and FYNNEI. This CDR3 is 12 amino acids long.

The chain links TRBV27 to TRBJ1-1, with D perhaps TRBD1 (6 bases). The germline V gene encodes CDR1 MNHEY and CDR2 SMNVEV (reference sequence). The CDR3 loop spans 14 amino acids. V shed 8 bases and J shed 4 bases, with 17 bases lying between them. CDR3 sequence (DNA): TGTGCCAGCCAGAGAGGGGGGGCGTTCACTGAAGCTTTCTTT. This translates into CASQRGGAFTEAFF.

The chain recombines TRBV5-4 with TRBJ2-7, with a tentative D call TRBD2 (6 bases). The CDR3 has 17 amino acids. The V end was cut by 5 bases, the J end by 5 bases, with 26 bases between. Germline CDR1 is SGHNT and CDR2 is YYREEE (reference sequence). In DNA form, the CDR3 reads TGTGCCAGCAGTATCCTAAGATTGGCAGGGACTTATGACGAGCAGTACTTC. Its protein product is CASSILRLAGTYDEQYF.

The genes are TRBV7-9 and TRBJ1-2; unclear D gene. The germline gives CDR1 SEHNR, CDR2 FQNEAQ (reference sequence). Between the trimmed V and J ends, which lost 4 bases and 2 bases, there was a span of 11 bases. This CDR3 has 14 amino acids. The chain's CDR3 is CASSSPRLNYGYTF. The CDR3, as DNA: TGTGCCAGCAGCTCCCCCCGGTTGAACTATGGCTACACCTTC.

In nucleotides, the CDR3 is TGTGCCAGCAGTTCGATCAAACCGGGACAGGGCTACAATGAGCAGTTCTTC. This translates into CASSSIKPGQGYNEQFF. J is TRBJ2-1 and V is TRBV6-2 or TRBV6-3; 9 bases are shared with TRBD1. The CDR3 covers 17 residues. The trim removed 4 bases at V and 3 bases at J, leaving 10 bases unmatched. The germline V gene encodes CDR1 MNHEY and CDR2 SVGEGT.

The chain joins TRBV4-3 to TRBJ2-1; 7 nucleotides line up with TRBD1. Looked up from germline, CDR1 is LGHNA and CDR2 is YSLEER. The CDR3 has 14 residues. J lost 7 bases, V lost 0 bases, and 3 bases had no gene match. The CDR3 loop is CASSQDYRGNEQFF. CDR3 nucleotides: TGCGCCAGCAGCCAAGATTACAGGGGTAATGAGCAGTTCTTC.

J is TRBJ2-7 and V is TRBV20-1, with 9 bases that match TRBD2. CDR1 and CDR2 from the germline V gene are DFQATT and SNEGSKA (reference sequence). The CDR3 length is 15 residues. The trim removed 3 bases at V and 6 bases at J, leaving 12 bases unmatched. For the CDR3, the DNA is TGCAGTGCTAGCGCCGCCGGGACTAGCCGTCTCGAGCAGTACTTC. The encoded protein is CSASAAGTSRLEQYF.

This clonotype was detected only a few times. The genes are TRBV7-9 and TRBJ2-3; D tentatively fits TRBD1 or TRBD2 (5 bases each). The CDR3 is 16 amino acids. The V end was cut by 5 bases, the J end by 3 bases, with 18 bases between. CDR1 is SEHNR and CDR2 is FQNEAQ in the germline V gene (reference sequence). CDR3 sequence (DNA): TGTGCCAGCAGCCCCGCGGACTTCAGGGTGACAGATACGCAGTATTTT. Protein sequence: CASSPADFRVTDTQYF. The full variable domain, in which reference TRBV7-9 and TRBJ2-3 provide the parts outside the CDR3, is DTGVSQNPRHKITKRGQNVTFRCDPISEHNRLYWYRQTLGQGPEFLTYFQNEAQLEKSRLLSDRFSAERPKGSFSTLEIQRTEQGDSAMYLCASSPADFRVTDTQYFGPGTRLTVL.

In this sample, this clonotype turned up a few times. The CDR3 nucleotides are TGCAGTGCCCAGAGACAGTATGGCTACACCTTC. This gives the protein CSAQRQYGYTF. The rearrangement links TRBV20-1 to TRBJ1-2; D may be TRBD1 (5 bases). Germline assignment: CDR1 DFQATT and CDR2 SNEGSKA (reference sequence). The V gene lost 6 bases and the J gene lost 5 bases, with 10 bases spanning the gap. The CDR3 runs 11 residues.

This clonotype was detected only a few times. This rearrangement joins TRBV10-3 to TRBJ2-1, with TRBD2 matching over 10 bases. There are 14 residues in the CDR3. After removal of 6 bases from V and 4 bases from J, the junction contained 3 bases not matched to a gene. The germline V gene has CDR1 ENHRY and CDR2 SYGVKD. The CDR3: CAIRGTSEYNEQFF. The CDR3 nucleotides read TGTGCCATCAGGGGGACTAGCGAGTACAATGAGCAGTTCTTC.

This chain links TRBV4-1 with TRBJ2-5; 12 bases are a match to TRBD2. The ends lost 3 bases at V and 1 base at J; junction bases unmatched: 3. CDR3 length: 16 residues. Germline V gives CDR1 MGHRA, CDR2 YSYEKL. The CDR3, as DNA: TGCGCCAGCAGCCAGAAACTAGCGGGGGGCCAAGAGACCCAGTACTTC. Translating gives CASSQKLAGGQETQYF.

The chain uses TRBV7-2 and TRBJ1-3; D uncertain. The CDR3 is 16 amino acids. Trimming left V 5 bases short and J 3 bases short, with 17 bases between. Germline CDR1 and CDR2: SGHTA and FQGNSA. The CDR3 DNA reads as TGTGCCAGCAGCCTCTCCGGGCTCTTGGGTGGAAACACCATATATTTT. Amino acid sequence: CASSLSGLLGGNTIYF.

This clonotype showed up just a few times. The rearrangement uses TRBV13 and TRBJ2-7; 12 bases map to TRBD2. Germline CDR1 PRHDT, CDR2 FYEKMQ (reference sequence). The V segment lost 6 bases and the J segment 0 bases; nucleotides outside the gene matches: 6. The CDR3 totals 16 residues. CDR3 DNA sequence: TGTGCCAGCAGTCAACTAGCGGGAGGTACCTCCTACGAGCAGTACTTC. This codes for CASSQLAGGTSYEQYF.

V usage is TRBV30 and J usage is TRBJ1-2; TRBD1 matches 9 bases. V shed 2 bases, J shed 4 bases, and the junction held 11 bases outside the gene matches. The germline V gene encodes CDR1 GTSNPN and CDR2 SVGIG (reference sequence). The CDR3 runs 16 residues. CDR3 DNA sequence: TGTGCCTGGAGTTTCCCCACCTCGACAGGGGGCTATGGCTACACCTTC. Protein sequence: CAWSFPTSTGGYGYTF.

J is TRBJ2-1 and V is TRBV7-9, with D perhaps matching TRBD1 or TRBD2 (5 bases each). This CDR3 has 11 residues. The V gene lost 5 bases and the J gene lost 13 bases, with 12 bases spanning the gap. The V gene's germline CDR1 is SEHNR and CDR2 FQNEAQ (reference sequence). Here the CDR3 DNA reads TGTGCCAGCAGCCTCCGGGACCCCCAGTTCTTC. Amino acid sequence: CASSLRDPQFF.